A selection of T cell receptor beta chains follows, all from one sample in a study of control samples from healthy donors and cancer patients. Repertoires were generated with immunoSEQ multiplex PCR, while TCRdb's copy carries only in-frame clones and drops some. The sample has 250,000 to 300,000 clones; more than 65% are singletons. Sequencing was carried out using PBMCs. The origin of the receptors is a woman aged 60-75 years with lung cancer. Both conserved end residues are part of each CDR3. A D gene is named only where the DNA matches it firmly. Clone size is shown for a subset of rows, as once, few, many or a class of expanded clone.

TGCGCCAGCAGAGTGTCAGGGGAACTCACAGATACGCAGTATTTT,CASRVSGELTDTQYF,-,-,TRBV5-1,TRBJ2-3
TGTGCCAGCAGCTTAGGAGTGGTTTGGACCCAGTACTTC,CASSLGVVWTQYF,few,-,TRBV7-9,TRBJ2-5
TGTGCCAGCAATAGGGGCGGGAGGAACACTGAAGCTTTCTTT,CASNRGGRNTEAFF,-,-,TRBV6-5,TRBJ1-1
TGTGCCAGCAGCTCTGAAAGCGGGAGACTTCGGGAGCAGTACTTC,CASSSESGRLREQYF,-,TRBD2,TRBV5-4,TRBJ2-7
TGCAGCGGTCGACAGGAAAGCTCTGGGGCCAACGTCCTGACTTTC,CSGRQESSGANVLTF,few,-,TRBV29-1,TRBJ2-6
TGTGCCAGCAGCTTTGGACAGACGAACACTGAAGCTTTCTTT,CASSFGQTNTEAFF,-,-,TRBV5-5,TRBJ1-1
TGTGCCAGCTCCCTTAGCGGGAGTCGGAGGAATGAGCAGTTCTTC,CASSLSGSRRNEQFF,-,TRBD2,TRBV18,TRBJ2-1
TGTGCCAGCAGTCTCGACTCGTGGACTGAAGCTTTCTTT,CASSLDSWTEAFF,-,-,TRBV6-5,TRBJ1-1
TGTGCCAACAGTCCCGGGACAGGGGGCGCCGCTGAAGCTTTCTTT,CANSPGTGGAAEAFF,-,TRBD1,TRBV10-3,TRBJ1-1
TGCGCCAGCGGCTTGGAGGGACTAGCTCGAGAGACCCAGTACTTC,CASGLEGLARETQYF,-,TRBD2,TRBV5-1,TRBJ2-5
TGTGCCAGCAGTTCACTAGCGGGGGGGGCTAGCTCCTACAATGAGCAGTTCTTC,CASSSLAGGASSYNEQFF,-,TRBD2,TRBV27,TRBJ2-1
TGTGCCACAAAGCAGGGGAAGGGCGGGGAGCTGTTTTTT,CATKQGKGGELFF,-,-,TRBV24-1,TRBJ2-2
TGTGCCAGCAGCGCACAGGGGGCCTGGGAGCAGTACTTC,CASSAQGAWEQYF,-,TRBD1,TRBV9,TRBJ2-7
TGTGCCAGCAGCGTAGATGACCGCATGAACACTGAAGCTTTCTTT,CASSVDDRMNTEAFF,-,-,TRBV9,TRBJ1-1
TGCGCCAGCAATCCGGGACCACTCTACATGAACACTGAAGCTTTCTTT,CASNPGPLYMNTEAFF,-,-,TRBV4-1,TRBJ1-1
TGTGCCAGCAGCAAAATTGGGTTCATGAACACTGAAGCTTTCTTT,CASSKIGFMNTEAFF,few,-,TRBV21-1,TRBJ1-1
TGTGCCAGCAGCACTGGGGCCTTCGGCACAGATACGCAGTATTTT,CASSTGAFGTDTQYF,-,-,TRBV7-9,TRBJ2-3
TGTGCCAGCAGTTTAGCTACCGCCAACACTGAAGCTTTCTTT,CASSLATANTEAFF,-,-,TRBV28,TRBJ1-1
TGCAGTGTAGCAGGTAATGGCTACACCTTC,CSVAGNGYTF,-,-,TRBV20-1,TRBJ1-2
TGCGCCAGCAGCCAAGGCAGTAGCGGCTCCTACGAGCAGTACTTC,CASSQGSSGSYEQYF,-,-,TRBV4-1,TRBJ2-7
TGCGCCAGCAGCGACCCGGGACAGGGATATTCACCCCTCCACTTT,CASSDPGQGYSPLHF,-,TRBD1,TRBV5-1,TRBJ1-6
TGTGCCAGCAGCTCCCGGACCGGGACAGCTGGAAACACCATATATTTT,CASSSRTGTAGNTIYF,-,TRBD1,TRBV9,TRBJ1-3
TGTGCCAGCAGCAAAGTTGCCCAAGGTGGCGGAGAGCCCCAGCATTTT,CASSKVAQGGGEPQHF,-,-,TRBV21-1,TRBJ1-5
TGCGCCAGCAGCCCTCAGGGCGTGAGCTCTGGAAACACCATATATTTT,CASSPQGVSSGNTIYF,-,-,TRBV5-1,TRBJ1-3
TGTGCCAGCAGTCCGACAGGAAACACTGAAGCTTTCTTT,CASSPTGNTEAFF,-,-,TRBV6-5,TRBJ1-1
TGTGCCAGCAGCCCTGGGGGGACAGGGGGCTTCCACGAGCAGTACTTC,CASSPGGTGGFHEQYF,-,TRBD1,TRBV5-4,TRBJ2-7
TGTGCCAGTAACCCGGACTCCTCCGGGGGCGAGCAGTACTTC,CASNPDSSGGEQYF,-,-,TRBV19,TRBJ2-7
TGTGCCTGGAGTATCGTCTACGAGCAGTACTTC,CAWSIVYEQYF,-,-,TRBV30,TRBJ2-7
TGTGCCAGCAGTGAAAGACAGGGGTCCCAGACCCAGTACTTC,CASSERQGSQTQYF,-,TRBD1,TRBV6-1,TRBJ2-5
TGTGCCAGCAGTCCCGAGGGACTAGCTAAGACCTACGAGCAGTACTTC,CASSPEGLAKTYEQYF,-,TRBD2,TRBV27,TRBJ2-7
TGCAGCGCTTCGACAGCTATGAACACTGAAGCTTTCTTT,CSASTAMNTEAFF,-,-,TRBV29-1,TRBJ1-1
TGCAGTGGCCTACCTCGGAGCGGCTACACCTTC,CSGLPRSGYTF,-,-,TRBV20-1,TRBJ1-2
TGTGCCAGCAGTAAAACACAGGAGATCACTGAAGCTTTCTTT,CASSKTQEITEAFF,-,-,TRBV6-5,TRBJ1-1
TGTGCCAGCAGCTTATGGGCTACCAACAATGAGCAGTTCTTC,CASSLWATNNEQFF,-,-,TRBV7-2,TRBJ2-1
TGCGCCAGCAGCGCTCAGGGGGGGAACACTGAAGCTTTCTTT,CASSAQGGNTEAFF,-,TRBD1,TRBV5-1,TRBJ1-1
TGTGCCAGCAGCTTAGGGGGGATTAATGAAAAACTGTTTTTT,CASSLGGINEKLFF,-,-,TRBV7-8,TRBJ1-4
TGTGCCAGCAGTTACGCGGGTTGGAACACTGAAGCTTTCTTT,CASSYAGWNTEAFF,once,-,TRBV6-5,TRBJ1-1
TGTGCCAGCAGTTTACAGGGGGCCGACCAGCCCCAGCATTTT,CASSLQGADQPQHF,-,TRBD1,TRBV27,TRBJ1-5
TGTGCCAGCTCACCATGGACAGGGACAGAGGGAGTGCAGTTCTTC,CASSPWTGTEGVQFF,-,TRBD1,TRBV18,TRBJ2-1
TGTGCCAGTAGTATTCAGGTGACGAACACTGAAGCTTTCTTT,CASSIQVTNTEAFF,-,-,TRBV19,TRBJ1-1
TGCAGTGCTAGTTACGGGAGAGGTACCTACAATGAGCAGTTCTTC,CSASYGRGTYNEQFF,-,-,TRBV20-1,TRBJ2-1
TGTGCCAGCAGTTCCTACAGGGGGCGGAATGGCTACACCTTC,CASSSYRGRNGYTF,once,TRBD1,TRBV6-6,TRBJ1-2
TGTGCCAGCAGCTTAGAGGGAGAAAAACTGTTTTTT,CASSLEGEKLFF,-,-,TRBV11-2,TRBJ1-4
TGCAGCGTGGCCCTTCAGGGGAACACTGAAGCTTTCTTT,CSVALQGNTEAFF,-,-,TRBV29-1,TRBJ1-1
TGTGCCACCAGTGATAGGACAGGGGGGATAGGTGAGCAGTTCTTC,CATSDRTGGIGEQFF,-,TRBD1,TRBV24-1,TRBJ2-1
TGTGCCAGCTCGAGGGACAGGGAGAGCACAGATACGCAGTATTTT,CASSRDRESTDTQYF,-,TRBD1,TRBV18,TRBJ2-3